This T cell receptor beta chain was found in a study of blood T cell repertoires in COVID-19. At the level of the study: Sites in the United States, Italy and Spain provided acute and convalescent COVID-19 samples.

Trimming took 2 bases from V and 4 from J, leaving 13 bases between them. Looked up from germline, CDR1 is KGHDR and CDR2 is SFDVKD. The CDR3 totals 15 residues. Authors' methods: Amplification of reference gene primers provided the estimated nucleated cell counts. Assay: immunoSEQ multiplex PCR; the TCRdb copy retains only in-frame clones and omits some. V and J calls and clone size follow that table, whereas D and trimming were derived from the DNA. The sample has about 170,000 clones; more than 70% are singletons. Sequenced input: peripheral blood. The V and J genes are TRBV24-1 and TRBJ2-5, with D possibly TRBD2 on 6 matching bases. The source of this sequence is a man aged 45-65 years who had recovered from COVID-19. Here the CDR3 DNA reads TGTGCCACCAGTGATTCCCGATTGGGGGGAGAGACCCAGTACTTC. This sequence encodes CATSDSRLGGETQYF.